The rows below give T cell receptor beta chains drawn from one sample of a study of T cell responses to AZD1222 COVID-19 vaccine. Here immunoSEQ multiplex PCR was the method, and the copy in TCRdb shows in-frame clones only, minus some. Found here are 97,000 or so clones, approximately 91% of them singletons; the top ten hold approximately 9%. The sample here was peripheral blood, taken 28 days after the second AZD1222 dose. The receptors originated from an adult who received the AZD1222 COVID-19 vaccine. Each CDR3 is given with its conserved first and last residue. The size of a clone is reported for some rows only, either as once, few or many, or as a class for expanded clones.

TRBJ1-1	-	TRBV12-3/TRBV12-4	CASSPQQQTEAFF
TRBJ1-5	-	TRBV24-1	CATSDENQPQHF
TRBJ1-5	-	TRBV20-1	CSASEGTGGKPQHF
TRBJ1-5	-	TRBV28	CASSSGQGPNQPQHF
TRBJ1-1	-	TRBV28	CASRTVQTEAFF
TRBJ1-2	-	TRBV19	CASQTDRGYGYTF
TRBJ1-2	-	TRBV6-5	CASSSTKGSTF
TRBJ2-2	-	TRBV11-2	CASSPRQGARTGELFF
TRBJ2-7	-	TRBV7-8	CASSLRDRSGRASSYEQYF
TRBJ2-3	once	TRBV3-1/TRBV3-2	CASSQAKRGERDTQYF
TRBJ2-5	-	TRBV11-2	CASSLAGAETQYF
TRBJ1-2	-	TRBV27	CASSARTGDGYTF
TRBJ2-1	once	TRBV9	CASSSSGSSYNEQFF
TRBJ2-1	-	TRBV9	CASSTPRGLVPVNEQFF
TRBJ2-7	-	TRBV28	CASSFTRRTSLYEQYF
TRBJ1-1	-	TRBV7-2	CASSLETGGRLTEAFF
TRBJ2-7	few	TRBV5-1	CASSLEYEQYF
TRBJ1-1	-	TRBV4-1	CASSQVNRGSSEAFF
TRBJ1-2	-	TRBV28	CASRRDGTNYGYTF
TRBJ2-3	-	TRBV3-1/TRBV3-2	CASNLGRGIDTQYF
TRBJ1-5	-	TRBV7-3	CASTNEEQGAKGVSNQPQHF
TRBJ1-1	few	TRBV6-2/TRBV6-3	CASSYTPGQGGRYTEAFF
TRBJ1-2	few	TRBV29-1	CSVEEGHGYTF
TRBJ2-2	-	TRBV4-1	CASSLFSGTANTGELFF
TRBJ1-2	few	TRBV5-4	CASSLDRGFYGYTF
TRBJ1-5	-	TRBV6-5	CASSRTGNQPQHF
TRBJ2-7	-	TRBV6-6	CASTRVGSSYEQYF
TRBJ2-5	-	TRBV29-1	CSVEERVQETQYF
TRBJ2-7	-	TRBV6-2/TRBV6-3	CASSYGVLIEQYF
TRBJ1-2	-	TRBV19	CASSIPGHSYGYTF
TRBJ2-1	once	TRBV28	CASSTNRGGGYNEQFF
TRBJ1-1	-	TRBV12-3/TRBV12-4	CASITPGNTEAFF
TRBJ1-2	-	TRBV15	CATSRESGQGPYGYTF
TRBJ2-1	-	TRBV2	CASRRNPGTSGSDEQFF
TRBJ2-5	once	TRBV5-1	CASSLGATGRETQYF
TRBJ1-1	-	TRBV7-9	CASSSGGESSGAFF
TRBJ1-5	few	TRBV20-1	CSASIQGNQPQHF
TRBJ1-3	-	TRBV7-6	CASSLAGVSSGNTIYF
TRBJ2-5	-	TRBV11-1	CASSPRTGPETQYF
TRBJ1-2	-	TRBV12-3/TRBV12-4	CASSLRTGGGYTF
TRBJ2-7	-	TRBV20-1	CSASRTSGTYEQYF